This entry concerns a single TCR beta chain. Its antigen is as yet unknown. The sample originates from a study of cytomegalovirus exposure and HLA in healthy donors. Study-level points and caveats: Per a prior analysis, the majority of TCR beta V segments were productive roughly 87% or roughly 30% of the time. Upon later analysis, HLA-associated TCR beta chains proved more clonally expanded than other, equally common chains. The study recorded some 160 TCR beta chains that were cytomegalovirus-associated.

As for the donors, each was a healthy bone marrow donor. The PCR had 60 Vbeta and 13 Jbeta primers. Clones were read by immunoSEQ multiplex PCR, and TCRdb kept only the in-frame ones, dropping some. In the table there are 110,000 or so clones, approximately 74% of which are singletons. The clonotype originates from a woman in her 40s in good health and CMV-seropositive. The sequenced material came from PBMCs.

CDR3 amino acids: CASRRAAVGYEQYF. CDR3 DNA: TGTGCCAGCAGGAGGGCAGCTGTTGGCTACGAGCAGTACTTC. The chain is built from TRBV6-1 and TRBJ2-7; maybe TRBD2 (5 bases). Germline CDR1 is MNHNS and CDR2 is SASEGT. CDR3 length: 14 amino acids. Trimming left V 6 bases short and J 3 bases short, with 15 bases between.